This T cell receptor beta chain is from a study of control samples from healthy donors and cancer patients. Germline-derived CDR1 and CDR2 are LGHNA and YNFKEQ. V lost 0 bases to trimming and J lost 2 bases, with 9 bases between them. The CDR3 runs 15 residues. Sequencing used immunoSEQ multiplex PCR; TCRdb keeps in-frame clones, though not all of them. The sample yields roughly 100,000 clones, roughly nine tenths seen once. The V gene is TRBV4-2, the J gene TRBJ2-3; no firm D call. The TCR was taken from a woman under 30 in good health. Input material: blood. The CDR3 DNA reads TGTGCCAGCAGCCAAGAAAAACTTAACACAGATACGCAGTATTTT. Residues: CASSQEKLNTDTQYF.